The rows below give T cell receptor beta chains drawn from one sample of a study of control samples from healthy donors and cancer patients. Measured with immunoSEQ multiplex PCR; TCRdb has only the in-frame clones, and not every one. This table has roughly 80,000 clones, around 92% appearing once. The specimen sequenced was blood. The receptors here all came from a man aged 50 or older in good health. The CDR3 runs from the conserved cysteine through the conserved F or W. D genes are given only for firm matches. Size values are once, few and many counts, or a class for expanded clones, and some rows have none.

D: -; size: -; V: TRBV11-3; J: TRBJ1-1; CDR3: CESLLWVSGTEAFF; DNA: TGTGAGTCTCTTTTATGGGTTTCGGGCACTGAAGCTTTCTTT
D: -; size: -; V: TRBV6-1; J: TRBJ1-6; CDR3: CASSEMGAGLNNSPLHF; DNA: TGTGCCAGCAGTGAAATGGGGGCAGGACTGAATAATTCACCCCTCCACTTT
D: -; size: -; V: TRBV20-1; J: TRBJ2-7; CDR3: CSTSKGFEQYF; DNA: TGCAGTACTAGTAAAGGGTTCGAGCAGTACTTC
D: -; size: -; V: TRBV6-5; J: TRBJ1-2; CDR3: CASSSHLQGPNYGYTF; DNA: TGTGCCAGCAGTTCCCACTTACAGGGTCCTAACTATGGCTACACCTTC
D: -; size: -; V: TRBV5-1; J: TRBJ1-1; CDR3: CASTQTVNTEAFF; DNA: TGCGCCAGCACCCAGACAGTGAACACTGAAGCTTTCTTT
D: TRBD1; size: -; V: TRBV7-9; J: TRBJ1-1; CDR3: CASSFPGQGAHTEAFF; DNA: TGTGCCAGCAGCTTTCCGGGACAGGGGGCACACACTGAAGCTTTCTTT
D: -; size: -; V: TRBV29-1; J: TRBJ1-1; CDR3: CSVQPSGAATEAFF; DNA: TGCAGCGTCCAACCATCAGGGGCCGCCACTGAAGCTTTCTTT
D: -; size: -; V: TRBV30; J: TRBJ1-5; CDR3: CAWSDQPGQPQHF; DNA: TGTGCCTGGAGTGACCAGCCGGGCCAGCCCCAGCATTTT
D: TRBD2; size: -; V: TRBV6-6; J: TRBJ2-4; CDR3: CASSYEGGGKNIQYF; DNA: TGTGCCAGCAGTTACGAAGGCGGGGGGAAAAACATTCAGTACTTC
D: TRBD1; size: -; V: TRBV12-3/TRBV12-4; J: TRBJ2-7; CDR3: CASSPDRPYEQYF; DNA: TGTGCCAGCAGTCCGGACAGGCCCTACGAGCAGTACTTC
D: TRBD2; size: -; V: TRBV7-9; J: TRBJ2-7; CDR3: CASSVGLSPASYEQYF; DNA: TGTGCCAGCAGCGTGGGACTATCCCCCGCTTCCTACGAGCAGTACTTC
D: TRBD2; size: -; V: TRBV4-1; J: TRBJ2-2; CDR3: CASSKSSGGIVGELFF; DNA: TGCGCCAGCAGCAAATCTAGCGGGGGGATAGTCGGGGAGCTGTTTTTT
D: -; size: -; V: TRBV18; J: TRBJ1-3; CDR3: CASSPQAPSSGNTIYF; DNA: TGTGCCAGCTCACCACAGGCACCCAGCTCTGGAAACACCATATATTTT
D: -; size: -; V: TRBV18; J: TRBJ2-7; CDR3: CASSEPGTRTSEQYF; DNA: TGTGCCAGCTCCGAGCCTGGGACAAGGACGTCCGAGCAGTACTTC
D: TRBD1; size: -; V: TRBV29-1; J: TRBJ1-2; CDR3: CSVEGQNYGYTF; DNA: TGCAGCGTTGAGGGACAGAACTATGGCTACACCTTC
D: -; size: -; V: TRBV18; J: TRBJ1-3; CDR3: CASSPYTRGAGNTIYF; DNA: TGTGCCAGCTCACCGTATACGAGGGGAGCTGGAAACACCATATATTTT
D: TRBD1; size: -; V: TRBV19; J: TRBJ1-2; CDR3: CASSTGQGGGYTF; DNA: TGTGCCAGTAGTACCGGACAGGGAGGCGGCTACACCTTC
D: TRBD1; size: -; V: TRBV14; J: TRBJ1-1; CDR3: CASSPTGGTEAFF; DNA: TGTGCCAGCAGCCCCACAGGGGGCACTGAAGCTTTCTTT
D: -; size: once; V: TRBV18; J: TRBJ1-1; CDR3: CASSPLGTTEAFF; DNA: TGTGCCAGCTCACCCCTAGGGACCACTGAAGCTTTCTTT
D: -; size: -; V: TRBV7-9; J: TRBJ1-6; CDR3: CASSLAGDSPLHF; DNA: TGTGCCAGCAGCTTGGCGGGGGATTCACCCCTCCACTTT
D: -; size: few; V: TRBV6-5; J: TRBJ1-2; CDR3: CASSHRDGNYGYTF; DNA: TGTGCCAGCAGCCACCGGGACGGGAACTATGGCTACACCTTC
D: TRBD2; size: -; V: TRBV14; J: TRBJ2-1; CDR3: CASSQETLGLGFGNEQFF; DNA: TGTGCCAGCAGCCAAGAGACCCTGGGACTAGGTTTTGGAAATGAGCAGTTCTTC
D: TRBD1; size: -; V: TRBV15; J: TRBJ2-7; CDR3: CATSMTGTAANEQYF; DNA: TGTGCCACCAGCATGACCGGGACAGCGGCGAACGAGCAGTACTTC
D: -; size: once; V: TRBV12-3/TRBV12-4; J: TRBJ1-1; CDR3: CASKRTENTEAFF; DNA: TGTGCCAGCAAGCGGACAGAGAACACTGAAGCTTTCTTT
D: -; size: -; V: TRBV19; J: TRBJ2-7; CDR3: CASSIQASYEQYF; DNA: TGTGCCAGTAGTATACAGGCCTCCTACGAGCAGTACTTC
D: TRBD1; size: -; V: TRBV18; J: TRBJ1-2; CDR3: CASSPDRGLGYTF; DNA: TGTGCCAGCTCACCGGACAGGGGGCTCGGCTACACCTTC
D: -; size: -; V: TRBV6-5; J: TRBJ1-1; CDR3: CASTVGGIDTEAFF; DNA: TGTGCCAGCACCGTAGGGGGTATAGACACTGAAGCTTTCTTT
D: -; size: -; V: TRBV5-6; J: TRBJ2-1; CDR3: CASSLSGPSSYNEQFF; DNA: TGTGCCAGCAGCTTGTCGGGACCCAGTTCCTACAATGAGCAGTTCTTC
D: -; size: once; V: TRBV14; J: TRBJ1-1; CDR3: CASSIRLNTEAFF; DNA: TGTGCCAGCAGCATTCGCTTGAACACTGAAGCTTTCTTT
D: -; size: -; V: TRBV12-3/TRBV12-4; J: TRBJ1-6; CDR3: CASSPRSNSPLHF; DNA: TGTGCCAGCAGCCCACGCAGTAATTCACCCCTCCACTTT
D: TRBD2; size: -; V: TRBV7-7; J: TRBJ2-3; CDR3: CASSPLAGLTDTQYF; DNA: TGTGCCAGCAGCCCCCTAGCGGGACTCACAGATACGCAGTATTTT
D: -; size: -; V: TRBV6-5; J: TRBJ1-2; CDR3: CASSRRDTHGRGYTF; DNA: TGTGCCAGCAGTCGGAGGGACACCCACGGTCGTGGCTACACCTTC
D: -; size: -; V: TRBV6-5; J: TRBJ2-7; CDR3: CASSYPSGVTYEQYF; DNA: TGTGCCAGCAGTTATCCTTCGGGGGTGACCTACGAGCAGTACTTC
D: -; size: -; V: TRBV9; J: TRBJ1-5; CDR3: CASSVAAGGNQPQHF; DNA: TGTGCCAGCAGCGTAGCCGCAGGGGGCAATCAGCCCCAGCATTTT
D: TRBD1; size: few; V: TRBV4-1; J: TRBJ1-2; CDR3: CASSHEGQAYGYTF; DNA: TGCGCCAGCAGCCACGAGGGACAGGCGTATGGCTACACCTTC
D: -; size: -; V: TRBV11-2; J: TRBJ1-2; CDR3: CASSPLDSRFGGYTF; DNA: TGTGCCAGCAGCCCCTTGGACAGCCGGTTCGGGGGCTACACCTTC
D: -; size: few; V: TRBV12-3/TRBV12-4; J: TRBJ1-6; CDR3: CASSLENSPLHF; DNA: TGTGCCAGCAGTTTAGAAAATTCACCCCTCCACTTT
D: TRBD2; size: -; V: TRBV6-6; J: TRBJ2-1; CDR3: CASSQPSGTSGGGEQFF; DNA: TGTGCCAGCAGTCAGCCTTCCGGGACTAGCGGGGGAGGTGAGCAGTTCTTC
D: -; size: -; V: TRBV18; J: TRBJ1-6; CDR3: CASAGDRLYNSPLHF; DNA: TGTGCCAGCGCCGGTGATCGTCTCTATAATTCACCCCTCCACTTT
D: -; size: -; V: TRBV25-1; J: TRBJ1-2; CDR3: CASSDGPAGYTF; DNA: TGTGCCAGCAGTGACGGCCCCGCTGGCTACACCTTC
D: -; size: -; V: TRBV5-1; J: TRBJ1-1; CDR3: CASSFGGYGGLNTEAFF; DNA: TGCGCCAGCAGCTTTGGTGGGTATGGGGGATTGAACACTGAAGCTTTCTTT
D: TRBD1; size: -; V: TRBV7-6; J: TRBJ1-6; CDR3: CASSLGQGGGNSPLHF; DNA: TGTGCCAGCAGCTTAGGTCAGGGGGGGGGTAATTCACCCCTCCACTTT
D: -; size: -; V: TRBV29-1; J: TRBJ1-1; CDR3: CSVEVPPHLEAFF; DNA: TGCAGCGTTGAAGTCCCCCCCCACCTTGAAGCTTTCTTT
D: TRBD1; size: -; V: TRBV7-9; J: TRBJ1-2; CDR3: CASSKTGTELYYGYTF; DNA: TGTGCCAGCAGCAAGACCGGGACAGAGCTTTACTATGGCTACACCTTC
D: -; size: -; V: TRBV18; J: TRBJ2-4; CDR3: CASSPPPIAKNIQYF; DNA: TGTGCCAGCTCACCACCGCCCATAGCCAAAAACATTCAGTACTTC
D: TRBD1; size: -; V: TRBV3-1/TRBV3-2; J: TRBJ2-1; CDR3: CASSSSGGNSYNEQFF; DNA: TGTGCCAGCAGCTCATCAGGGGGAAACTCCTACAATGAGCAGTTCTTC
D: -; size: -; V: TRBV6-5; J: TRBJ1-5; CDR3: CASSYRDTHQPQHF; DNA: TGTGCCAGCAGTTACCGAGACACCCATCAGCCCCAGCATTTT
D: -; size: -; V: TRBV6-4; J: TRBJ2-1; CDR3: CASSGNWAGNEQFF; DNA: TGTGCCAGCAGTGGTAACTGGGCAGGGAATGAGCAGTTCTTC
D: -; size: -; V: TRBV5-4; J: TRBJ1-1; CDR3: CASSSTRGQAEAFF; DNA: TGTGCCAGCAGCTCGACCCGGGGGCAAGCTGAAGCTTTCTTT
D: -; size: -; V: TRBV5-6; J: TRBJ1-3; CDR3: CASSLRQARSGNTIYF; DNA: TGTGCCAGCAGCTTGAGACAGGCCCGCTCTGGAAACACCATATATTTT
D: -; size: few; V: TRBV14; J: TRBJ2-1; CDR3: CASSQDAADSYNEQFF; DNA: TGTGCCAGCAGCCAAGATGCAGCGGACTCCTACAATGAGCAGTTCTTC
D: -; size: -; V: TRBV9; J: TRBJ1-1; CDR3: CASSVEIDTEAFF; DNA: TGTGCCAGCAGCGTAGAGATAGACACTGAAGCTTTCTTT
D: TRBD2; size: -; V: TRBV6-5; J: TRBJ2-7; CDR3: CASSYSTGTSGYEQYF; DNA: TGTGCCAGCAGTTACTCTACCGGGACTAGCGGCTACGAGCAGTACTTC
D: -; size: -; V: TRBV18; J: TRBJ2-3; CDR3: CASSPPSQTDTQYF; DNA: TGTGCCAGCTCACCACCTTCCCAAACAGATACGCAGTATTTT
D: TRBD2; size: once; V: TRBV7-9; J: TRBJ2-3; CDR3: CASSLAGGDTQYF; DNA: TGTGCCAGCAGCTTAGCGGGAGGGGATACGCAGTATTTT
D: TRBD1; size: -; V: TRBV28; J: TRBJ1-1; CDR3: CASSLYGTGTPEAFF; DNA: TGTGCCAGCAGTTTATATGGGACAGGGACCCCTGAAGCTTTCTTT
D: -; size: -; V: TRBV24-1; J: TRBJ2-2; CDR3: CATSEGQYTGELFF; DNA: TGTGCCACCAGTGAAGGACAGTACACCGGGGAGCTGTTTTTT
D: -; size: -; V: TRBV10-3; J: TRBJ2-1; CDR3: CAISVTGSQFF; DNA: TGTGCCATCAGTGTTACGGGTAGCCAGTTCTTC